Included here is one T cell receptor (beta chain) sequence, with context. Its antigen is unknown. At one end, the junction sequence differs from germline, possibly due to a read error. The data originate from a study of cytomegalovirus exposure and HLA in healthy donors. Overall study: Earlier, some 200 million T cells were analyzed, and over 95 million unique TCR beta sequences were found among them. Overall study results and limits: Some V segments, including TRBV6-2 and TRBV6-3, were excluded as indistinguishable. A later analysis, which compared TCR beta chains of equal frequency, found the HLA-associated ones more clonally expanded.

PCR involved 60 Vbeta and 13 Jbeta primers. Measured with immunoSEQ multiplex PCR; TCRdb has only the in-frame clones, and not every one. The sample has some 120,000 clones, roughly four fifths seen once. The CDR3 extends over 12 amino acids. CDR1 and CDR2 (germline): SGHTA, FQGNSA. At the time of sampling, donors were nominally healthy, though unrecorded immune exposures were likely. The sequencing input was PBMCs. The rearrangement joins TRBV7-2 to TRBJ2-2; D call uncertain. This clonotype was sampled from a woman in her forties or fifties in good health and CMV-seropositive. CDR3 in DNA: TGTGCCAGCAGCTTAAACAACGGGGAGCTGTTTTTT. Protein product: CASSLNNGELFF.